The clone carrying this T cell receptor beta chain was picked up a small number of times. No antigen is known for it. The read comes to an end 3 residues before the CDR3 does, leaving the germline J gene to fill in the end. This sample is drawn from a study of T cell clonality in common variable immunodeficiency. Study-wide points: In common variable immunodeficiency, TCR beta chains reportedly carried fewer deletions and N-nucleotide insertions. The cause of increased CVID clonality remains unclear without subpopulation sequencing. Links between repertoire features and CVID complications were heterogeneity-limited.

This CDR3 spans 16 amino acids. Germline values: CDR1 KGHSH, CDR2 LQKENI. The junction had 4 bases not matched to a gene; V was cut back by 1 base and J by 0 bases. Sequencing input was equivalent genomic DNA from CVID and controls. Sequencing used immunoSEQ multiplex PCR; TCRdb keeps in-frame clones, though not all of them. This sample has about 26,000 clones and no singletons, with more than 3.5% in the ten largest. CVID subjects had received replacement immunoglobulin for at least one year. The chain uses TRBV18 and TRBJ2-3, with 7 bases matching TRBD1. Sequencing was carried out using peripheral blood mononuclear cells. This clonotype was obtained from a human donor with common variable immunodeficiency. CDR3 bases read: TGTGCCAGCTCACCACTCGGACAGGAAAGCACAGATACG. Its protein product is CASSPLGQESTDT. The full CDR3 sequence reads CASSPLGQESTDTQYF.